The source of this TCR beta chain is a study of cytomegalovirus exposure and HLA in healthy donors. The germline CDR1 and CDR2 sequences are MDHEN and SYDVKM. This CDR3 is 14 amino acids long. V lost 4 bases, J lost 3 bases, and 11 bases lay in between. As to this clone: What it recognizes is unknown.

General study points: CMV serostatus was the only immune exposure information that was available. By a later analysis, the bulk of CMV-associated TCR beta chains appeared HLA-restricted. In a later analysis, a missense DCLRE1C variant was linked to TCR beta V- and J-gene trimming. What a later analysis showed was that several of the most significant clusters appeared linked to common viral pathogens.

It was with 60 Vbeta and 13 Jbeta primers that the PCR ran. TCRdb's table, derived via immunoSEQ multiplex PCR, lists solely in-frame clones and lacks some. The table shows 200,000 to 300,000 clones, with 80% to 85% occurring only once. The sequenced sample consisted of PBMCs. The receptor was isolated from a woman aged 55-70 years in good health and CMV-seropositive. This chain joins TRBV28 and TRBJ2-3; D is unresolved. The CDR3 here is CASSYPGRTDTQYF. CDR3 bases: TGTGCCAGCAGTTATCCAGGCCGGACAGATACGCAGTATTTT. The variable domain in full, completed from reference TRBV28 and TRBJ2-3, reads DVKVTQSSRYLVKRTGEKVFLECVQDMDHENMFWYRQDPGLGLRLIYFSYDVKMKEKGDIPEGYSVSREKKERFSLILESASTNQTSMYLCASSYPGRTDTQYFGPGTRLTVL.